The clone carrying this TCR beta chain is deemed medium-sized. Profiling relied on immunoSEQ multiplex PCR, and the TCRdb table lists in-frame clones only, not all of them. In the table there are tens of thousands of clones, more than 90% of which are singletons. Brentuximab vedotin exposure varied, and every patient relapsed after autologous stem cell transplantation. The record originates from a study of PD-1 blockade in classical Hodgkin lymphoma. Overall study context: The patients were dosed with nivolumab 3 mg/kg, infused intravenously every 2 weeks.

The CDR3 sequence is 11 residues long. The germline CDR1 and CDR2 sequences are SQVTM and ANQGSEA. V lost 8 bases and J lost 3, with 8 bases in between. Specimen: peripheral blood mononuclear cells (PBMCs), collected at baseline. The chain links TRBV29-1 to TRBJ2-1; D unresolved. The receptor comes from a human donor with classical Hodgkin lymphoma. The CDR3 sequence: CSQRSYNEQFF. The CDR3 region has the DNA TGCAGCCAAAGGAGCTACAATGAGCAGTTCTTC.